This T cell receptor (beta chain) derives from a study of T-cell reconstitution after alpha-beta-depleted transplantation in children. Study-level results: From surviving recipient T cells and thymic progenitors came the high day-60 TCRbeta diversity observed in some patients. About two months after transplant, alpha-beta T cells reportedly came from several hundred expanded graft clones. T-cell counts and diversity at one year post-transplant came mainly from newly produced T cells.

The V and J ends lost 5 bases and 5 bases respectively, with 10 bases between them. Germline lookup yields CDR1 MDHEN and CDR2 SYDVKM. The CDR3 sequence is 13 residues long. This clonotype was detected many times. Its cognate antigen is unknown. During its preparation, the TCRbeta library received unique molecular identifiers. TCRdb re-called the PCR reads with MiXCR, one entry per CDR3 protein. Altogether roughly 300,000 distinct CDR3 sequences are present, under 14% being singletons, with the ten largest covering around 22%. This TCR was recovered from a male patient between 2 and 10 years old who had a stem cell transplant for chronic granulomatous disease, so the T cells may come from the graft donor. This sample comprised peripheral blood, obtained 180 days after TCRalphabeta/CD19-depleted stem cell transplant. V gene TRBV28 combines with J gene TRBJ1-5, with D possibly TRBD1 on 6 matching bases. The CDR3: CASSVQGHQPQHF. The CDR3 DNA reads as TGTGCCAGCAGTGTACAGGGTCATCAGCCCCAGCATTTT.